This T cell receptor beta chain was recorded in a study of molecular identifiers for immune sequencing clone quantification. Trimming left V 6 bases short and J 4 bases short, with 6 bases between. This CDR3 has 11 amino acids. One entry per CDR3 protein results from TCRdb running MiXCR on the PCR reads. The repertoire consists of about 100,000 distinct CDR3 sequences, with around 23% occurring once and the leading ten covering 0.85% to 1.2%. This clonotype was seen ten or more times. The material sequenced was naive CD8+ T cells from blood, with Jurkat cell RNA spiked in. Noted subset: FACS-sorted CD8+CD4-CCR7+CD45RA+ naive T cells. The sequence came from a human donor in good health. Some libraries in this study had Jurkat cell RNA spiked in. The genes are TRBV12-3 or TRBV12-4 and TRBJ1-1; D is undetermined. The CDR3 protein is CASSPSTEAFF. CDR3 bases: TGTGCCAGCAGCCCCTCCACTGAAGCTTTCTTT.